This T cell receptor beta chain was obtained from a study of memory CD4+ T cells and cytomegalovirus serostatus. The sort gate was single viable CD3+CD4+CD8-CD45RO+ cells for memory CD4+ T cells. CMV serostatus came from serum IgG against pp150, pp28, p38, p52. After thawing, CD4+ T cells were positively selected. Produced via immunoSEQ multiplex PCR; TCRdb's table is partial and in-frame only. The sample shows over 55,000 clones, approximately 80% of them seen only once. Germline V CDR1 and CDR2: SGHDT, YYEEEE. Trimming pared 4 bases from V and 0 bases from J, leaving 20 bases between. The CDR3 length is 18 residues.

The TCR sequence derives from an adult in good health and CMV-seronegative. The chain uses TRBV5-6 and TRBJ1-5; D is possibly TRBD1 (5 bases). Sequences were obtained from memory CD4+ T cells from blood. Here the CDR3 DNA reads TGTGCCAGCAGCCCCTCCGGGGGAAGGGGCTATAGCAATCAGCCCCAGCATTTT. Translating it yields CASSPSGGRGYSNQPQHF.